The text below deals with one TCR beta chain. Profiling relied on immunoSEQ multiplex PCR, and the TCRdb table lists in-frame clones only, not all of them. The data contain 150,000 to 200,000 clones, more than 75% of them singletons. This specimen comes from a study of blood T cell repertoires in COVID-19. As for the study in general: PBMCs, B-cell-depleted T cells, or T cells provided the cDNA or gDNA that made up the material.

Individuals aged about 18 to 100 years were recruited from approximately 22 US areas. The sequence derives from a human donor with acute COVID-19. The donor label of this sample is uncertain. Sequenced material: PBMCs or T cells enriched from blood (not recorded which).

The CDR3: CASSKAGERDEQYF. In DNA, the CDR3 is TGTGCCAGTAGTAAGGCAGGGGAGAGGGACGAGCAGTACTTC. The chain has TRBV19 and TRBJ2-7, with a possible D match to TRBD1 (6 bases). V dropped 4 bases and J dropped 5 bases, with 15 bases sitting between them. The CDR3 extends over 14 amino acids. Per the germline V gene, CDR1 is LNHDA and CDR2 is SQIVND (reference sequence). The whole variable domain, remainder taken from reference TRBV19 and TRBJ2-7, is DGGITQSPKYLFRKEGQNVTLSCEQNLNHDAMYWYRQDPGQGLRLIYYSQIVNDFQKGDIAEGYSVSREKKESFPLTVTSAQKNPTAFYLCASSKAGERDEQYFGPGTRLTVT.